Below are 32 T cell receptor beta chains sequenced from a single sample in a study of cytomegalovirus exposure and HLA in healthy donors (dated by TCRdb to about 2017). The library came from the immunoSEQ multiplex PCR assay. For the multiplex PCR, a mixture combining 60 forward primers for TCR Vbeta segments and 13 reverse primers for TCR Jbeta segments was used. TCRdb re-hosts the immuneACCESS table, in-frame sequences only. Its copies lack some clones; in the studies checked, an unresolved V gene accounts for under half of them, and the cause for the rest is not known. Counted in this sample were more than 85,000 clones; roughly an eighth of them appeared once. Roughly a sixth of the sample is taken by the ten largest. Sequences were obtained from PBMCs. Receptors were obtained from a man aged 35-49 years in good health and CMV-seropositive.

V and J are TRBV9 and TRBJ2-2; D unresolved. The CDR3 sequence is 13 residues long. CDR1 is SGDLS and CDR2 is YYNGEE in the germline V gene. V lost 3 bases, J lost 8 bases, and 11 bases lay in between. CDR3 in amino acids: CASSGPRAGELFF. CDR3 bases: TGTGCCAGCAGCGGACCCCGAGCGGGGGAGCTGTTTTTT.

The chain links TRBV19 to TRBJ2-7; 9 bases line up with TRBD1. The CDR3 extends over 14 amino acids. V gave up 4 bases and J gave up 2 bases; unmatched junction bases: 3. The germline V gene encodes CDR1 LNHDA and CDR2 SQIVND (reference sequence). The CDR3 here is CASSRGTGPYEQYF. The CDR3 bases are TGTGCCAGTAGTAGAGGGACAGGGCCCTACGAGCAGTACTTC.

The genes are TRBV10-1 and TRBJ2-2; 7 positions agree with TRBD2. Germline CDR1 is WNHNN and CDR2 is SYGVQD (reference sequence). The V and J ends lost 0 bases and 4 bases, in that order; junction bases with no gene match: 11. The length of the CDR3 is 18 residues. CDR3 sequence (DNA): TGCGCCAGCAGTGAGTCGGCGGCTAGCGGTATCACCACCGGGGAGCTGTTTTTT. Its protein is CASSESAASGITTGELFF.

This clone was counted only a few times. This sequence joins TRBV19 and TRBJ2-7, with TRBD2 identical over 8 bases. The CDR3 consists of 18 residues. V trimming: 7 bases; J trimming: 0 bases; junction bases outside the gene matches: 17. Germline CDR1 reads LNHDA; CDR2 reads SQIVND (reference sequence). This CDR3 is CASNPYGLAGPSSYEQYF. The CDR3 coding sequence is TGTGCCAGTAACCCATATGGTCTAGCGGGTCCAAGCTCCTACGAGCAGTACTTC.

V gene TRBV19 combines with J gene TRBJ2-7, with D perhaps TRBD2 (6 bases). Looked up from germline, CDR1 is LNHDA and CDR2 is SQIVND (reference sequence). This CDR3 has 17 residues. Trimming removed 3 bases from V and 4 bases from J, with 22 bases in between. CDR3 DNA sequence: TGTGCCAGTAGTATGGCCTCCGGGGGTCACAAGGTATACGAGCAGTACTTC. Its protein is CASSMASGGHKVYEQYF.

There are a few counts of this clone. The chain employs TRBV9 and TRBJ2-5; 9 nucleotides align to TRBD2. Trimming cost V 1 base and J 5 bases; bases outside gene matches: 9. Germline V CDR1 and CDR2: SGDLS, YYNGEE. This CDR3 is 16 amino acids long. CDR3 protein: CASSVSTSGYGETQYF. In DNA, the CDR3 is TGTGCCAGCAGCGTAAGCACTAGCGGGTACGGGGAGACCCAGTACTTC.

About this clone itself: This specimen includes other DNA sequences encoding the same CDR3. The CDR3 reads CASSPQGAVETQYF. The CDR3, as DNA: TGTGCCAGCAGCCCGCAGGGGGCTGTCGAGACCCAGTACTTC. This chain connects TRBV5-4 to TRBJ2-5, with 8 bases aligning to TRBD1. Germline V gene lookup returns CDR1 SGHNT and CDR2 YYREEE (reference sequence). After removal of 4 bases from V and 5 bases from J, the junction contained 7 bases not matched to a gene. CDR3 size: 14 residues.

The J gene is TRBJ1-6, the V gene TRBV2; the D gene is possibly TRBD1 (5 bases). CDR3 size: 18 residues. V lost 2 bases to trimming and J lost 7 bases, with 21 bases between them. Germline values: CDR1 SNHLY, CDR2 FYNNEI. CDR3 amino acids: CASSEREYGAELNSPLHF. The CDR3, as DNA: TGTGCCAGCAGTGAACGGGAGTACGGGGCTGAGTTGAATTCACCCCTCCACTTT.

This clone came up many times. J is TRBJ2-3 and V is TRBV25-1, with D perhaps matching TRBD1 (5 bases). The CDR3 totals 13 residues. In germline, CDR1 is MGHDK, CDR2 SYGVNS. V shed 5 bases and J shed 1 base, with 7 bases lying between them. This CDR3 is CASSQQGTDTQYF. Here the CDR3 DNA reads TGTGCCAGCAGTCAACAGGGCACAGATACGCAGTATTTT.

This clone has just a few counts. The V and J genes are TRBV10-2 and TRBJ2-3; D uncertain. Germline V gene data show CDR1 as WSHSY and CDR2 as SAAADI. This CDR3 has 15 amino acids. V lost 0 bases and J lost 4, with 11 bases in between. This CDR3 is CASSESAVASDTQYF. The CDR3 DNA is TGCGCCAGCAGTGAGTCGGCAGTAGCCTCAGATACGCAGTATTTT.

This clone appeared a few times. The CDR3 spells CSVAGSSGNTIYF. DNA of the CDR3: TGCAGCGTTGCAGGCAGCTCTGGAAACACCATATATTTT. The genes are TRBV29-1 and TRBJ1-3; D not resolved. Germline assignment: CDR1 SQVTM and CDR2 ANQGSEA. V was pared by 4 bases and J by 0 bases, with 7 bases between. The CDR3 contains 13 residues.

This clone was detected a few times. The J gene is TRBJ1-1, the V gene TRBV7-3; TRBD1 agrees at 10 bases. Germline lookup yields CDR1 SGHTA and CDR2 FQGTGA. The trim removed 4 bases at V and 5 bases at J, leaving 4 bases unmatched. CDR3 length: 14 amino acids. CDR3 loop: CASSSRQGATEAFF. The CDR3 DNA sequence: TGTGCCAGCAGCTCCCGACAGGGGGCAACTGAAGCTTTCTTT.

J is TRBJ1-2 and V is TRBV7-9; 7 nucleotides match TRBD1. With 1 base clipped from V and 4 bases from J, the junction kept 3 bases outside the gene matches. The CDR3 contains 14 residues. Germline V CDR1 and CDR2: SEHNR, FQNEAQ (reference sequence). As DNA, the CDR3 is TGTGCCAGCAGCTTAGGACAGGGCTCCTATGGCTACACCTTC. Translating it yields CASSLGQGSYGYTF. Full variable domain (missing parts from reference TRBV7-9 and TRBJ1-2): DTGVSQNPRHKITKRGQNVTFRCDPISEHNRLYWYRQTLGQGPEFLTYFQNEAQLEKSRLLSDRFSAERPKGSFSTLEIQRTEQGDSAMYLCASSLGQGSYGYTFGSGTRLTVV.

In its sample, this clone was seen a few times. This chain links TRBV27 with TRBJ2-1; 7 nucleotides line up with TRBD2. The CDR3 runs to 16 residues. Germline V gene lookup returns CDR1 MNHEY and CDR2 SMNVEV (reference sequence). The V segment lost 7 bases and the J segment 0 bases; nucleotides outside the gene matches: 9. In DNA form, the CDR3 reads TGTGCCAGCATCCCCCTAGCGGTGAGCTCCTACAATGAGCAGTTCTTC. This codes for CASIPLAVSSYNEQFF.

The V gene is TRBV6-5, the J gene TRBJ2-3; D possibly corresponds to TRBD2 (5 bases). Germline CDR1 reads MNHEY; CDR2 reads SVGAGI. CDR3 length equals 13 residues. Trimming removed 5 bases at V and 6 bases at J, with 12 bases between. The CDR3 sequence is CASSREHPDTQYF. The CDR3, as DNA: TGTGCCAGCAGTCGGGAACACCCTGATACGCAGTATTTT.

This clone was found a few times. This chain uses TRBV7-9 with TRBJ2-7, with TRBD1 identical over 7 bases. Germline assignment: CDR1 SEHNR and CDR2 FQNEAQ (reference sequence). The CDR3 runs to 14 residues. V lost 5 bases and J lost 5; bases outside the gene matches: 9. CDR3: CASSTTHTGDEQYF. CDR3 nucleotide sequence: TGTGCCAGCAGCACGACCCACACAGGGGACGAGCAGTACTTC.

The chain combines TRBV6-1 with TRBJ1-1; D gene ambiguous. CDR3 length: 13 residues. In germline, CDR1 is MNHNS, CDR2 SASEGT. Trimming shortened V by 10 bases and J by 4 bases, and 16 bases separated the two germline ends. CDR3 nucleotides: TGTGCCACTCGACTGACTTTGAGCACTGAAGCTTTCTTT. Protein product: CATRLTLSTEAFF.

This clone has only a few counts. This chain joins TRBV7-2 and TRBJ1-4; D ambiguous. The CDR3 is 14 residues long. Trimming pared 1 base from V and 4 bases from J, leaving 7 bases between. Germline CDR1 and CDR2: SGHTA and FQGNSA. The CDR3 sequence: CASSLGGFNEKLFF. The CDR3 nucleotides are TGTGCCAGCAGCTTAGGAGGTTTTAATGAAAAACTGTTTTTT.

The V gene is TRBV7-8, the J gene TRBJ2-3, with TRBD2 as a possible D gene (5 bases). CDR1 SGHVS and CDR2 FQNEAQ come from the germline V gene. This CDR3 comprises 12 residues. With 5 bases removed from V and 8 bases from J, the gap between germline ends came to 11 bases. CDR3 residues: CASSQDLGTQYF. CDR3 coding DNA: TGTGCCAGCAGCCAGGACTTGGGTACGCAGTATTTT.

There are a few counts of this clone. The genes are TRBV19 and TRBJ2-3, with TRBD2 as a possible D gene (6 bases). Germline CDR1 reads LNHDA; CDR2 reads SQIVND (reference sequence). Trimming cost V 6 bases and J 0 bases, with 13 bases left between them. The CDR3 sequence is 15 residues long. DNA for the CDR3: TGTGCCAGTAGCATACCTAGCGAAAGCACAGATACGCAGTATTTT. The encoded protein is CASSIPSESTDTQYF.

This clone was seen a handful of times. This rearrangement joins TRBV10-1 to TRBJ1-5; TRBD1 might be the D (5 bases). The germline V gene has CDR1 WNHNN and CDR2 SYGVQD (reference sequence). The CDR3 covers 19 residues. V lost 2 bases to trimming and J lost 3 bases, with 23 bases between them. The CDR3 spells CASSETPRDKGSTNQPQHF. CDR3 bases: TGCGCCAGCAGTGAGACCCCCAGGGATAAAGGGTCGACCAATCAGCCCCAGCATTTT.

The CDR3 loop reads CASSTTGDQGYTF. CDR3 nucleotides: TGTGCCAGTAGTACTACAGGGGATCAGGGCTACACCTTC. V and J are TRBV19 and TRBJ1-2, with 7 bases that match TRBD1. The CDR3 length is 13 residues. Trimming cost V 4 bases and J 8 bases; bases outside gene matches: 7. The germline V gene has CDR1 LNHDA and CDR2 SQIVND (reference sequence).

The V call is TRBV9, the J call TRBJ2-1; 9 nucleotides line up with TRBD1. Germline loops: CDR1 SGDLS, CDR2 YYNGEE. V lost 0 bases and J lost 6; bases outside the gene matches: 10. This CDR3 comprises 17 residues. CDR3 in DNA: TGTGCCAGCAGCGTAGCCCTCCGGGACAGGGACGTCAATGAGCAGTTCTTC. Translated, it gives CASSVALRDRDVNEQFF.

The chain joins TRBV9 to TRBJ2-2; TRBD2 aligns across 11 bases. The CDR3 contains 16 residues. The germline V gene encodes CDR1 SGDLS and CDR2 YYNGEE. V was clipped by 3 bases and J by 3 bases; unmatched bases: 4. CDR3 nucleotide sequence: TGTGCCAGCAGCGCCCGACTAGCGGGATACACCGGGGAGCTGTTTTTT. Translation: CASSARLAGYTGELFF.

This chain links TRBV6-1 with TRBJ1-2; possible D gene TRBD1, 6 bases. The germline CDR1 and CDR2 sequences are MNHNS and SASEGT. The CDR3 length is 13 residues. Trimming took off 4 bases at V and 0 bases at J, with 6 bases between the two ends. CDR3 DNA sequence: TGTGCCAGCAGTGGGACAGCTAACTATGGCTACACCTTC. Translating gives CASSGTANYGYTF.

This chain connects TRBV6-5 to TRBJ2-7, with 10 bases identical to TRBD1. Germline CDR1 reads MNHEY; CDR2 reads SVGAGI. The ends lost 7 bases at V and 7 bases at J; junction bases unmatched: 13. There are 15 residues in the CDR3. The CDR3 nucleotides read TGTGCCAGCAACGCCCGGGACAGGGGCTCTGGTGAGCAGTACTTC. It is translated as CASNARDRGSGEQYF.

The chain employs TRBV25-1 and TRBJ1-2, with D unclear. The length of the CDR3 is 14 residues. V was shortened by 2 bases and J by 2 bases, with 9 bases between the two germline ends. Germline V gene data show CDR1 as MGHDK and CDR2 as SYGVNS. The CDR3 spells CASSELGRNYGYTF. DNA for the CDR3: TGTGCCAGCAGTGAACTGGGCAGGAACTATGGCTACACCTTC.

Only a few counts were recorded for this clone. This chain links TRBV7-9 with TRBJ2-1; weak D call: TRBD2 (5 bases). Trimming removed 1 base from V and 0 bases from J, with 7 bases in between. CDR1 is SEHNR, CDR2 FQNEAQ, per germline (reference sequence). CDR3 length equals 15 residues. CDR3 DNA sequence: TGTGCCAGCAGCTTAGAAGCGGACTCCTACAATGAGCAGTTCTTC. It specifies CASSLEADSYNEQFF. The full variable domain, in which reference TRBV7-9 and TRBJ2-1 provide the parts outside the CDR3, is DTGVSQNPRHKITKRGQNVTFRCDPISEHNRLYWYRQTLGQGPEFLTYFQNEAQLEKSRLLSDRFSAERPKGSFSTLEIQRTEQGDSAMYLCASSLEADSYNEQFFGPGTRLTVL.

This sequence joins TRBV11-3 and TRBJ2-2, with 8 bases matching TRBD2. Per the germline V gene, CDR1 is SGHNT and CDR2 is YENEEA. With V trimmed by 2 bases and J by 5 bases, 4 bases remained unmatched. This CDR3 comprises 15 residues. The CDR3 spells CASSLTGLGTGELFF. The CDR3 coding sequence is TGTGCCAGCAGCTTAACGGGACTAGGTACCGGGGAGCTGTTTTTT.

This clone was seen more than once but under ten times. The chain couples TRBV28 to TRBJ2-1; TRBD2 aligns across 7 bases. The germline gives CDR1 MDHEN, CDR2 SYDVKM. Trimming took 6 bases from V and 4 from J; bases not matched to a gene: 9. The CDR3 contains 15 residues. The CDR3 is CASRSGLAVYNEQFF. CDR3 nucleotide sequence: TGTGCCAGCAGGTCAGGGCTAGCGGTGTACAATGAGCAGTTCTTC.

The CDR3 spells CASSAGTAFDEQYF. The CDR3 nucleotides are TGTGCCAGCAGCGCCGGGACAGCCTTCGACGAGCAGTACTTC. The genes are TRBV2 and TRBJ2-7; 7 positions match TRBD1. The germline V gene has CDR1 SNHLY and CDR2 FYNNEI. This CDR3 contains 14 residues. The V and J ends lost 6 bases and 5 bases, in that order; junction bases with no gene match: 10.

This clone was detected a few times. The chain couples TRBV11-3 to TRBJ2-1; 14 bases line up with TRBD2. V shed 2 bases and J 7 bases; nucleotides not matched to a gene: 1. CDR1 and CDR2 from the germline V gene are SGHNT and YENEEA. There are 15 residues in the CDR3. Here the CDR3 DNA reads TGTGCCAGCAGCTTACGGACTAGCGGGAGGAATGAGCAGTTCTTC. This sequence encodes CASSLRTSGRNEQFF.